This T cell receptor (beta chain) originates from a study of OX40 agonist ivuxolimab in advanced cancers. Whole-study context: Patients were treated with ivuxolimab, an agonistic anti-OX40 (CD134) antibody. Cohort: approximately 83% men, mean age approximately 66, aged about 20 to 79. Study findings and constraints: At 0.1 to 3.0 mg/kg and by week 6, CD4+ and CD8+ T cells in the blood had expanded clonally. Relative to CD4+ cells, CD8+ T cells on average had more expanded clones.

V was clipped by 3 bases and J by 0 bases, with 14 bases between them. Per germline, CDR1 LNHDA and CDR2 SQIVND (reference sequence). The CDR3 has 16 amino acids. Assay used: immunoSEQ multiplex PCR; TCRdb lists only in-frame clones, some missing. This table holds 30,000 or so clones, over 80% found once. This clone was picked up a small number of times. Its specificity is unknown. The source material was CD4+ or CD8+ T cells sorted from blood, sampled in a trial of the OX40 agonist ivuxolimab. V usage is TRBV19 and J usage is TRBJ1-1; D gene unclear. This clonotype originated in an adult with an advanced solid tumor such as melanoma, head and neck, liver or kidney cancer. The CDR3 sequence: CASSMGLQRVNTEAFF. CDR3 in DNA: TGTGCCAGTAGTATGGGCCTCCAGAGAGTGAACACTGAAGCTTTCTTT.